A selection of T cell receptor beta chains follows, all from one sample in a study of radiation and T cells in renal cell carcinoma. Clones were sequenced by immunoSEQ multiplex PCR, and TCRdb holds only the in-frame ones, with some missing. The table has around 80,000 clones, roughly 80% seen once; the top ten hold approximately 5.4%. The input for sequencing was blood, taken from a patient whose treatment included radiotherapy and nephrectomy. The receptors shown here come from a man aged 55 to 69 with renal cell carcinoma. Both conserved end residues are part of each CDR3. A D gene is named only where the DNA matches it firmly. For some rows the clone size is stated as once, few or many, or as a class when expanded; others skip it.

>TRBV18|NA|TRBJ2-3|TRBD2
CASSQLAGGSDLTDTQYF
TGTGCCAGCTCCCAACTAGCGGGAGGCTCAGACCTCACAGATACGCAGTATTTT
>TRBV7-2|NA|TRBJ1-3|NA
CASSPGPGNTIYF
TGTGCCAGCAGCCCAGGACCTGGAAACACCATATATTTT
>TRBV14|NA|TRBJ2-1|NA
CASSQRVAYNEQFF
TGTGCCAGCAGCCAGAGGGTAGCCTACAATGAGCAGTTCTTC
>TRBV7-2|NA|TRBJ2-3|NA
CASSLGGRGLDTQYF
TGTGCCAGCAGCTTAGGGGGGAGGGGGCTCGATACGCAGTATTTT
>TRBV9|NA|TRBJ2-3|NA
CASSVARGWGTDTQYF
TGTGCCAGCAGCGTAGCTCGGGGTTGGGGCACAGATACGCAGTATTTT
>TRBV7-8|NA|TRBJ1-5|NA
CASSLERGNQPQHF
TGTGCCAGCAGCTTAGAAAGGGGCAATCAGCCCCAGCATTTT
>TRBV4-2|NA|TRBJ2-5|NA
CASSQDQAGWETQYF
TGTGCCAGCAGCCAAGATCAAGCGGGTTGGGAGACCCAGTACTTC
>TRBV30|NA|TRBJ1-5|NA
CAWSPDRYNQPQHF
TGTGCCTGGAGTCCCGACAGATACAATCAGCCCCAGCATTTT
>TRBV19|NA|TRBJ2-3|TRBD2
CASSTLLLAGSTDTQYF
TGTGCCAGTAGTACCTTACTTCTAGCGGGAAGCACAGATACGCAGTATTTT
>TRBV7-2|NA|TRBJ2-5|NA
CASSLQETQYF
TGTGCCAGCAGCTTACAAGAGACCCAGTACTTC
>TRBV7-9|NA|TRBJ2-1|TRBD2
CASSLVAGGYNEQFF
TGTGCCAGCAGCTTAGTAGCGGGAGGGTACAATGAGCAGTTCTTC
>TRBV7-9|NA|TRBJ2-1|NA
CASSFREQFF
TGTGCCAGCAGCTTCCGTGAGCAGTTCTTC
>TRBV7-9|NA|TRBJ2-1|NA
CASSLGLETEQFF
TGTGCCAGCAGTCTAGGGTTAGAGACAGAGCAGTTCTTC
>TRBV5-1|NA|TRBJ2-7|TRBD1
CASSVSPTEGAWGQYF
TGCGCCAGCAGTGTCTCCCCGACAGAGGGGGCTTGGGGGCAGTACTTC
>TRBV11-3|NA|TRBJ2-5|TRBD1
CASSLSGGLETQYF
TGTGCCAGCAGCTTATCAGGGGGCTTAGAGACCCAGTACTTC
>TRBV27|NA|TRBJ2-3|TRBD2
CAKSYGGRVEDTQYF
TGTGCCAAATCCTACGGGGGGAGGGTCGAAGATACGCAGTATTTT
>TRBV2|NA|TRBJ2-7|NA
CASSTEEGPTYEQYF
TGTGCCAGCAGCACGGAGGAGGGTCCGACCTACGAGCAGTACTTC
>TRBV19|NA|TRBJ2-5|TRBD1
CASSTWDRAQETQYF
TGTGCCAGTAGCACCTGGGACAGGGCCCAAGAGACCCAGTACTTC
>TRBV7-9|NA|TRBJ2-7|TRBD1
CASSPGTAVYEQYF
TGTGCCAGCAGCCCCGGGACAGCAGTCTACGAGCAGTACTTC
>TRBV7-2|NA|TRBJ1-6|NA
CASSLEFAGNNSPLHF
TGTGCCAGCAGCTTAGAGTTTGCGGGGAATAATTCACCCCTCCACTTT
>TRBV5-5|NA|TRBJ2-6|NA
CASSLGTVFSGANVLTF
TGTGCCAGCAGCTTGGGGACTGTATTCTCTGGGGCCAACGTCCTGACTTTC
>TRBV7-8|NA|TRBJ1-4|NA
CASSLAQGGAPYF
TGTGCCAGCAGCTTAGCGCAGGGCGGGGCCCCTTATTTT
>TRBV5-1|NA|TRBJ1-1|NA
CASSLDPGWDTEAFF
TGCGCCAGCAGCTTGGACCCGGGGTGGGACACTGAAGCTTTCTTT
>TRBV27|NA|TRBJ2-2|NA
CASRANTGELFF
TGTGCCAGCAGGGCGAACACCGGGGAGCTGTTTTTT
>TRBV4-1|NA|TRBJ2-5|NA
CASSQVEGGTETQYF
TGCGCCAGCAGCCAAGTCGAGGGAGGCACAGAGACCCAGTACTTC
>TRBV9|NA|TRBJ2-1|NA
CASSHAPHNEQFF
TGTGCCAGCAGCCACGCCCCCCACAATGAGCAGTTCTTC
>TRBV19|few|TRBJ2-1|TRBD2
CASSIASGRTNEQFF
TGTGCCAGTAGTATAGCTAGCGGGAGGACAAATGAGCAGTTCTTC
>TRBV6-5|NA|TRBJ2-7|TRBD2
CASASAGVREQYF
TGTGCCAGCGCCAGTGCGGGAGTCAGGGAGCAGTACTTC
>TRBV6-1|NA|TRBJ1-2|NA
CASSATRASGYTF
TGTGCCAGCAGCGCGACAAGGGCCAGCGGCTACACCTTC
>TRBV2|NA|TRBJ2-4|TRBD2
CASSSGGGTGNIQYF
TGTGCCAGCAGTTCGGGAGGGGGGACGGGGAACATTCAGTACTTC
>TRBV19|NA|TRBJ2-7|NA
CASSRDTSYEQYF
TGTGCCAGTAGTAGGGACACCTCCTACGAGCAGTACTTC
>TRBV5-8|NA|TRBJ1-5|NA
CASSLGRDPNQPQHF
TGTGCCAGCAGCTTAGGCAGGGACCCTAATCAGCCCCAGCATTTT
>TRBV7-2|NA|TRBJ2-2|NA
CASSRAATGTGELFF
TGTGCCAGCAGCCGAGCAGCTACCGGGACCGGGGAGCTGTTTTTT
>TRBV27|NA|TRBJ2-7|NA
CASSLTGNPYEQYF
TGTGCCAGCAGTTTAACAGGTAACCCCTACGAGCAGTACTTC
>TRBV10-3|NA|TRBJ2-3|TRBD2
CAINTWEMSGSPDTQYF
TGTGCCATCAACACGTGGGAAATGAGCGGGAGCCCAGATACGCAGTATTTT
>TRBV11-1|few|TRBJ2-7|NA
CASSSTDKSIYEQYF
TGTGCCAGCAGCTCGACGGACAAGTCCATCTACGAGCAGTACTTC
>TRBV7-9|NA|TRBJ2-1|NA
CAETLAPVPYNEQFF
TGTGCCGAAACCTTAGCACCCGTCCCCTACAATGAGCAGTTCTTC
>TRBV7-9|NA|TRBJ2-7|TRBD2
CASSATLAGEGEYF
TGTGCCAGCAGCGCGACCCTAGCGGGAGAGGGGGAGTACTTC
>TRBV28|once|TRBJ2-1|NA
CASSLSLFRVLGSRADQGANEQFF
TGTGCCAGCAGTTTATCATTATTTCGGGTCCTTGGATCAAGGGCGGATCAAGGGGCAAATGAGCAGTTCTTC
>TRBV29-1|NA|TRBJ2-5|TRBD1
CSVVQGETQYF
TGCAGCGTTGTACAGGGGGAGACCCAGTACTTC
>TRBV6-1|NA|TRBJ1-2|NA
CASSDTLARVANYGYTF
TGTGCCAGCAGTGACACCTTAGCGCGGGTAGCTAACTATGGCTACACCTTC
>TRBV5-1|NA|TRBJ2-3|NA
CASSLAGQVTDTQYF
TGCGCCAGCAGCTTGGCCGGGCAGGTCACAGATACGCAGTATTTT
>TRBV7-8|NA|TRBJ1-1|NA
CASSRETRNTEAFF
TGTGCCAGCTCAAGAGAGACACGGAACACTGAAGCTTTCTTT
>TRBV7-6|NA|TRBJ1-1|NA
CASSLAPTINPFF
TGTGCCAGCAGCTTAGCCCCAACCATCAACCCGTTCTTT
>TRBV10-3|NA|TRBJ1-3|NA
CATTSRKDSGNTIYF
TGTGCCACTACATCCCGGAAGGACTCTGGAAACACCATATATTTT
>TRBV10-1|NA|TRBJ2-3|TRBD2
CASSDPGTSLWDTQYF
TGCGCCAGCAGTGATCCTGGGACTAGCCTCTGGGATACGCAGTATTTT
>TRBV7-9|NA|TRBJ2-7|TRBD1
CASSFDRGREQYF
TGTGCCAGCAGCTTCGACAGGGGACGCGAGCAGTACTTC
>TRBV19|NA|TRBJ2-7|TRBD2
CASSFSGRPPMEQYF
TGTGCCAGTAGTTTTAGCGGGAGGCCGCCCATGGAGCAGTACTTC
>TRBV6-4|NA|TRBJ1-1|NA
CASSEQNPEAFF
TGTGCCAGCAGTGAACAGAACCCTGAAGCTTTCTTT
>TRBV7-7|NA|TRBJ2-5|NA
CASSPTGSGETQYF
TGTGCCAGCAGTCCAACAGGTTCGGGAGAGACCCAGTACTTC
>TRBV6-1|NA|TRBJ2-5|TRBD1
CATTRGSEETQYF
TGTGCCACCACCAGGGGGTCAGAAGAGACCCAGTACTTC
>TRBV28|NA|TRBJ2-7|TRBD1
CASSLRGQGKGEQYF
TGTGCCAGCAGTTTACGAGGACAGGGGAAGGGCGAGCAGTACTTC
>TRBV19|NA|TRBJ2-7|TRBD2
CASSLAGREGSYEQYF
TGTGCCAGTAGTTTGGCCGGTCGGGAGGGTTCCTACGAGCAGTACTTC
>TRBV4-3|NA|TRBJ1-5|NA
CASSQDPQPSNQPQHF
TGCGCCAGCAGCCAAGATCCCCAGCCTAGCAATCAGCCCCAGCATTTT
>TRBV7-7|NA|TRBJ2-5|TRBD2
CASSLGGTSVETQYF
TGTGCCAGCAGCTTAGGCGGGACTAGCGTCGAGACCCAGTACTTC
>TRBV2|NA|TRBJ2-3|NA
CASSVDLGPDTQYF
TGTGCCAGCAGTGTTGACTTAGGCCCAGATACGCAGTATTTT
>TRBV28|NA|TRBJ2-3|NA
CASSAPSGTVDTQYF
TGTGCCAGCAGTGCCCCCTCCGGGACGGTGGATACGCAGTATTTT